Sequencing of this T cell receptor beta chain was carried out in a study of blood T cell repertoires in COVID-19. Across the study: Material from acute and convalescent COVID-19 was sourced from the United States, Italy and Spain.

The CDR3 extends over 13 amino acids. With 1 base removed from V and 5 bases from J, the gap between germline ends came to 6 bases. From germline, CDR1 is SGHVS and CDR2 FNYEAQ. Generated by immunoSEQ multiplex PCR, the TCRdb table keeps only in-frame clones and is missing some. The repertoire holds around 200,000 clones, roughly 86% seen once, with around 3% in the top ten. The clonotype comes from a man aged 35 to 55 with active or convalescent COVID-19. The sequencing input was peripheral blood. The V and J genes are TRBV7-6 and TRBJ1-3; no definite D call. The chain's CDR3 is CASSLEERNTIYF. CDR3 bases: TGTGCCAGCAGCTTAGAGGAGCGAAACACCATATATTTT.